This TCR beta chain was retrieved from a study of blood T cell repertoires in COVID-19. Study-wide context: Samples taken during acute and convalescent COVID-19 were collected in the United States, Italy and Spain. T cells, B-cell-depleted T cells, or PBMCs provided the cDNA or gDNA that served as material.

V lost 2 bases, J lost 0 bases, and 10 bases lay in between. This CDR3 has 15 residues. CDR1 is SNHLY and CDR2 is FYNNEI in the germline V gene. Repertoires were generated with immunoSEQ multiplex PCR, while TCRdb's copy carries only in-frame clones and drops some. Of about 73,000 clones in the sample, 70% to 85% are singletons; the top ten hold around 3.9%. The receptor comes from a woman in her sixties with acute or convalescent COVID-19. The J gene is TRBJ1-1, the V gene TRBV2; possible D gene TRBD1, 5 bases. Sample: peripheral blood. In nucleotides, the CDR3 is TGTGCCAGCAGTGAAAGGGGTATCTTGAACACTGAAGCTTTCTTT. Its translation is CASSERGILNTEAFF.